Each of the 5 T cell receptor beta chains below was sequenced from the same sample in a study of blood T cell repertoires in COVID-19. Method: immunoSEQ multiplex PCR; TCRdb's copy keeps in-frame clones and lacks some. The sample lists under 200,000 clones; approximately 82% were seen once. Sequencing was carried out using PBMCs or T cells enriched from blood (not recorded which). These receptors originate from a man in his sixties who had recovered from COVID-19.

V usage is TRBV3-1 (or the pseudogene TRBV3-2) and J usage is TRBJ2-5; 13 positions match TRBD2. The CDR3 loop spans 17 amino acids. CDR1 is LGHDT and CDR2 is YNNKEL in the germline V gene (reference sequence). With V trimmed by 5 bases and J by 4 bases, 10 bases remained unmatched. The CDR3 sequence: CASSSRTSGRVGETQYF. The CDR3 coding sequence is TGTGCCAGCAGCTCCCGGACTAGCGGGAGAGTGGGAGAGACCCAGTACTTC.

The chain carries TRBV29-1 and TRBJ1-1; 9 nucleotides match TRBD1. CDR1 is SQVTM and CDR2 is ANQGSEA in the germline V gene. There are 16 residues in the CDR3. V lost 7 bases to trimming and J lost 5 bases; unmatched junction nucleotides: 17. Written as DNA, the CDR3 is TGCAGCGCACGCACCTTTACCGGGACAGGGAAGACTGAAGCTTTCTTT. Translated, it gives CSARTFTGTGKTEAFF.

This clone is a singleton in its sample. This sequence joins TRBV28 and TRBJ2-2; 16 bases align to TRBD2. Trimming removed 6 bases from V and 8 bases from J; junction bases left unmatched: 6. The CDR3 runs to 16 residues. The germline CDR1 and CDR2 sequences are MDHEN and SYDVKM. CDR3 sequence reads: CASRSGTSGRVGELFF. CDR3 nucleotide sequence: TGTGCCAGCAGATCCGGGACTAGCGGGAGGGTAGGGGAGCTGTTTTTT.

This clone showed up just a few times. The CDR3 coding sequence is TGTGCCAGCAGTAACGGGACAGTCTATGGCTACACCTTC. Its protein product is CASSNGTVYGYTF. The V gene is TRBV27, the J gene TRBJ1-2, with 7 bases aligning to TRBD1. Germline V lookup: CDR1 MNHEY, CDR2 SMNVEV (reference sequence). Losses at the gene ends were 5 bases for V and 4 bases for J; bases not matched to a gene: 4. The CDR3 length is 13 residues.

The rearrangement joins TRBV2 to TRBJ2-5; 8 nucleotides agree with TRBD1. The CDR3 length is 13 residues. V shed 11 bases and J 2 bases; nucleotides not matched to a gene: 7. CDR1 SNHLY and CDR2 FYNNEI come from the germline V gene. The CDR3 DNA reads TGTGCCGTACGACAGGGGAGACAAGAGACCCAGTACTTC. This sequence encodes CAVRQGRQETQYF.